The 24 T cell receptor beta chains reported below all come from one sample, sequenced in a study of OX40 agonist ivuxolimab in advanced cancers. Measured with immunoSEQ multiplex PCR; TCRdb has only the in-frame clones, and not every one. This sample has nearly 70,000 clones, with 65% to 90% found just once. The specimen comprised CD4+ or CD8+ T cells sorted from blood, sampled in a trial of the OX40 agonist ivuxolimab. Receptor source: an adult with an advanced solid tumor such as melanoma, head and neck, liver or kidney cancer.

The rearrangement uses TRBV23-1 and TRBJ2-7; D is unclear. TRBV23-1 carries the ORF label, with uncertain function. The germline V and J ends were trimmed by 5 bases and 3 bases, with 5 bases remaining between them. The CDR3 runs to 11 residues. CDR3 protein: CASSEVYEQYF. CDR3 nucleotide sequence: TGCGCCAGCAGTGAGGTCTACGAGCAGTACTTC.

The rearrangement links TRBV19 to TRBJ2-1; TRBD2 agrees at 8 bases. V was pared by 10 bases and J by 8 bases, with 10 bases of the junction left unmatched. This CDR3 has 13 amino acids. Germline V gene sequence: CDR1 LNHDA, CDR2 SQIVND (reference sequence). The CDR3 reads CATHRFGRDEQFF. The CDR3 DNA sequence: TGTGCCACCCACCGGTTCGGGAGGGATGAGCAGTTCTTC.

The CDR3: CASSIQGTYEQYF. The CDR3 DNA is TGTGCCAGTAGTATTCAGGGGACCTACGAGCAGTACTTC. This rearrangement joins TRBV19 to TRBJ2-7, with D possibly matching TRBD1 (6 bases). Germline CDR1 reads LNHDA; CDR2 reads SQIVND (reference sequence). Trimming took 3 bases from V and 2 from J, leaving 8 bases between them. This CDR3 comprises 13 residues.

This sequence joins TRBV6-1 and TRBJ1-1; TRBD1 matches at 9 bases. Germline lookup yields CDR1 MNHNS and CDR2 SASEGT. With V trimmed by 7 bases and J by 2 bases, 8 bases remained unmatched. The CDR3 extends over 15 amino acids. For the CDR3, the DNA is TGTGCCAGCACCGGACAGGGGAATAGAAACACTGAAGCTTTCTTT. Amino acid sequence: CASTGQGNRNTEAFF.

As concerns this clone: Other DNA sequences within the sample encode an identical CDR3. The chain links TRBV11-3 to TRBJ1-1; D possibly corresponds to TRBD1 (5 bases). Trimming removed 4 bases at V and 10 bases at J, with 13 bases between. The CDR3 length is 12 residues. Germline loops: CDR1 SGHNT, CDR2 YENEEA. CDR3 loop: CASSSRGRGAFF. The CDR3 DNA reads TGTGCCAGCAGCTCTAGGGGTCGCGGAGCTTTCTTT.

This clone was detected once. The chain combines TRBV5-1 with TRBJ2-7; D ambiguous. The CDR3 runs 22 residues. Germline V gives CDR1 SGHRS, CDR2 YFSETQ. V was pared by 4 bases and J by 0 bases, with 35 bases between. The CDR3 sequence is CASSPRDNPGSGIRVNSYEQYF. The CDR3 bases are TGCGCCAGCAGCCCCCGCGACAACCCGGGCTCCGGCATTAGGGTCAACTCCTACGAGCAGTACTTC. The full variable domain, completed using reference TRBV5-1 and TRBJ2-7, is KAGVTQTPRYLIKTRGQQVTLSCSPISGHRSVSWYQQTPGQGLQFLFEYFSETQRNKGNFPGRFSGRQFSNSRSEMNVSTLELGDSALYLCASSPRDNPGSGIRVNSYEQYFGPGTRLTVT.

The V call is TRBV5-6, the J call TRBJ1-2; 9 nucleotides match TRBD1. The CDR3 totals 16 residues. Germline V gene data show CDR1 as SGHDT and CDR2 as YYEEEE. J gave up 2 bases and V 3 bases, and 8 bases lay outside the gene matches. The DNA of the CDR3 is TGTGCCAGCAGCTGGTGGCGGGACAGGGAGAACTATGGCTACACCTTC. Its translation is CASSWWRDRENYGYTF.

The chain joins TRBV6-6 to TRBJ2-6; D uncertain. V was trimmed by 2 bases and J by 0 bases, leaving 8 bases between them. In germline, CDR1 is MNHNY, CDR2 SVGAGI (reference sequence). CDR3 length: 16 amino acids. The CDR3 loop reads CASSYGSVSGANVLTF. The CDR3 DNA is TGTGCCAGCAGTTACGGATCCGTCTCTGGGGCCAACGTCCTGACTTTC.

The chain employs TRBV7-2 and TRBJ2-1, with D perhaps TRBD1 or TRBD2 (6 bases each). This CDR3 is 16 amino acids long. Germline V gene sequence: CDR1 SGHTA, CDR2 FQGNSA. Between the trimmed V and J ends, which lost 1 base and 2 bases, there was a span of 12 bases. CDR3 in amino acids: CASSLVGGRTYNEQFF. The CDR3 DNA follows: TGTGCCAGCAGCTTAGTAGGGGGGCGGACCTACAATGAGCAGTTCTTC. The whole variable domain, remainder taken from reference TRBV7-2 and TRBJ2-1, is GAGVSQSPSNKVTEKGKDVELRCDPISGHTALYWYRQSLGQGLEFLIYFQGNSAPDKSGLPSDRFSAERTGGSVSTLTIQRTQQEDSAVYLCASSLVGGRTYNEQFFGPGTRLTVL.

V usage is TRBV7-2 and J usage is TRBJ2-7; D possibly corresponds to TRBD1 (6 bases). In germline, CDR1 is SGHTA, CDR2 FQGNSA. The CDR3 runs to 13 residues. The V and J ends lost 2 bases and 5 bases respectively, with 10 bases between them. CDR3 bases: TGTGCCAGCAGCTTAAGTTACAGGGACGAGCAGTACTTC. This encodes CASSLSYRDEQYF.

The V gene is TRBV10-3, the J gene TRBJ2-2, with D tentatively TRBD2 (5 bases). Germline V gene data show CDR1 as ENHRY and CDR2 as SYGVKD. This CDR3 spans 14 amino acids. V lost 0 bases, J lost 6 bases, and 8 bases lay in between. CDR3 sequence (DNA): TGTGCCATCAGTGAGTCGAACGGGGCCGGGGAGCTGTTTTTT. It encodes CAISESNGAGELFF.

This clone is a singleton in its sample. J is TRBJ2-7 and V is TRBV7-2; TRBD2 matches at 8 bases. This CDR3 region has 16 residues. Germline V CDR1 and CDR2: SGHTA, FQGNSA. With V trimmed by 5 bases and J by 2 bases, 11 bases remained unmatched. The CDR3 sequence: CASSRYGWTSPYEQYF. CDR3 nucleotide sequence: TGTGCCAGCAGCAGATATGGGTGGACTAGCCCCTACGAGCAGTACTTC.

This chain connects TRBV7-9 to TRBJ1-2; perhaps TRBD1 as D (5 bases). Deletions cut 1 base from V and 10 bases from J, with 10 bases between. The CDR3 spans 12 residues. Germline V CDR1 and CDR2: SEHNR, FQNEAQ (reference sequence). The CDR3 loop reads CASSLVRGDYTF. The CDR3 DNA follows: TGTGCCAGCAGCTTAGTCCGGGGGGACTACACCTTC.

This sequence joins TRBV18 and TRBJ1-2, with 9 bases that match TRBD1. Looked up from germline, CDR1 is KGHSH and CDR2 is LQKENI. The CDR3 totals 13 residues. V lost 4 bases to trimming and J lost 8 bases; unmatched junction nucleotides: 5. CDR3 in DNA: TGTGCCAGCTCACTCGGGACAGGGCACGGCTACACCTTC. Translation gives CASSLGTGHGYTF.

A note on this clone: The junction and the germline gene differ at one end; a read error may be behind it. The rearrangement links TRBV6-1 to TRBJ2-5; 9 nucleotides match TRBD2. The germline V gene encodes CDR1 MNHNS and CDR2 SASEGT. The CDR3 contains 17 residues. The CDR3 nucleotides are TGTGCCATCAGTGCCGCGGGGGGGCCGACGGGTAAAGAGACCCAGTACTTC. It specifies CAISAAGGPTGKETQYF.

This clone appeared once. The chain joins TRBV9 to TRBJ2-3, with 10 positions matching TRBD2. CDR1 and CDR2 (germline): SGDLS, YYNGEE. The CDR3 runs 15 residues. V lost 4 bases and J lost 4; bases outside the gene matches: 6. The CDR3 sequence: CASSSSGLAADTQYF. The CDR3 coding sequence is TGTGCCAGCAGCTCATCAGGACTAGCGGCAGATACGCAGTATTTT.

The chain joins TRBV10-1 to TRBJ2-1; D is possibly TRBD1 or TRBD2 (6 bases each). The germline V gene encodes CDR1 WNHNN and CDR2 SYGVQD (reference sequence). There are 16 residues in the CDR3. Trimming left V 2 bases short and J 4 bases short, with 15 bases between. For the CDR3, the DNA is TGCGCCAGCAGTGAGGGGGGGCTTGGGCCATACAATGAGCAGTTCTTC. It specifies CASSEGGLGPYNEQFF.

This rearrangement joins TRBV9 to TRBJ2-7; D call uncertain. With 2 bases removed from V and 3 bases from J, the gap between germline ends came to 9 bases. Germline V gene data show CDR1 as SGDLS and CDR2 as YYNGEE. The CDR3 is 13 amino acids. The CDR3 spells CASSVELGYEQYF. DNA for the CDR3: TGTGCCAGCAGCGTCGAGTTGGGCTACGAGCAGTACTTC.

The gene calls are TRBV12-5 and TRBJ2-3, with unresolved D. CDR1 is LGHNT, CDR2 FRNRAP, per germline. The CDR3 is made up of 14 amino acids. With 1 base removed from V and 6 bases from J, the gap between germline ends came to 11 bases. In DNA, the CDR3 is TGTGCTAGTGGTTTGGGTACCCCGGGCGATACGCAGTATTTT. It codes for CASGLGTPGDTQYF.

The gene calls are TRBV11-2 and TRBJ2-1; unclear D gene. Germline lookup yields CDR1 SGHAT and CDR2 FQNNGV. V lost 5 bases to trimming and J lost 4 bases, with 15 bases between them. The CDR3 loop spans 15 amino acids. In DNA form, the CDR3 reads TGTGCCAGCAGCCCCAATAGACTGGAATACAATGAGCAGTTCTTC. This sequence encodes CASSPNRLEYNEQFF.

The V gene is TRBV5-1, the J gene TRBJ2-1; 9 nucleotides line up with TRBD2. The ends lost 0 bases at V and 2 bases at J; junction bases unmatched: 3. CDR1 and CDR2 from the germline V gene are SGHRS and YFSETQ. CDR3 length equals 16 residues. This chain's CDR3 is CASSLDQRGAYNEQFF. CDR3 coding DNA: TGCGCCAGCAGCTTGGATCAGCGGGGGGCCTACAATGAGCAGTTCTTC.

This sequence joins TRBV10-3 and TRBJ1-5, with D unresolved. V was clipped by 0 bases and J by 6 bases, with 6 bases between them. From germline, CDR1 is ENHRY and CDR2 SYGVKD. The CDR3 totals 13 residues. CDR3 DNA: TGTGCCATCAGTGAGTCAGGGATTCAGCCCCAGCATTTT. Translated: CAISESGIQPQHF.

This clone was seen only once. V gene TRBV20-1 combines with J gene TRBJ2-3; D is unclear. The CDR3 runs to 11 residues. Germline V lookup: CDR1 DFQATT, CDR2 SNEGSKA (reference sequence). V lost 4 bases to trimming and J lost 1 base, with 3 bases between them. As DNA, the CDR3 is TGCAGTGCTACGGGCACAGATACGCAGTATTTT. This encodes CSATGTDTQYF.

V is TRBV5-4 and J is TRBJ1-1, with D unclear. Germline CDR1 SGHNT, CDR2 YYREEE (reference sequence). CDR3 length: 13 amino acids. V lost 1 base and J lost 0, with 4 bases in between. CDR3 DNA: TGTGCCAGCAGCTTGCGGATGAACACTGAAGCTTTCTTT. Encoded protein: CASSLRMNTEAFF.